The clone carrying this T cell receptor (beta chain) has just one count. The antigen is not known. This entry comes from a study of PD-1 blockade in classical Hodgkin lymphoma. TCRdb's table, derived via immunoSEQ multiplex PCR, lists solely in-frame clones and lacks some. Among about 8,500 clones listed, around 82% were seen once. In every patient, relapse followed autologous stem cell transplantation, while exposure to brentuximab vedotin differed. Isolation of CD4+ T cells from thawed PBMCs was performed by magnetic negative selection. Study observations and caveats: Whereas CD4+ TCR diversity had risen significantly by C4D1, CD8+ TCR diversity had not. Complete responders started with a diversity level that resembled newly diagnosed patients at baseline.

This CDR3 contains 13 residues. CDR1 and CDR2 (germline): SNHLY, FYNNEI. The sequencing used CD4+ T cells from blood, collected at baseline. The sequence was collected from a human donor with classical Hodgkin lymphoma. This chain links TRBV2 with TRBJ2-5; the D gene is possibly TRBD2 (5 bases). The J call is doubtful: the DNA matches TRBJ2-7 better. The CDR3 coding sequence is TGTGCCAGCAGTCGTAGCGATTCCTACGAGCAGTACTTC. Its translation: CASSRSDSYEQYF.